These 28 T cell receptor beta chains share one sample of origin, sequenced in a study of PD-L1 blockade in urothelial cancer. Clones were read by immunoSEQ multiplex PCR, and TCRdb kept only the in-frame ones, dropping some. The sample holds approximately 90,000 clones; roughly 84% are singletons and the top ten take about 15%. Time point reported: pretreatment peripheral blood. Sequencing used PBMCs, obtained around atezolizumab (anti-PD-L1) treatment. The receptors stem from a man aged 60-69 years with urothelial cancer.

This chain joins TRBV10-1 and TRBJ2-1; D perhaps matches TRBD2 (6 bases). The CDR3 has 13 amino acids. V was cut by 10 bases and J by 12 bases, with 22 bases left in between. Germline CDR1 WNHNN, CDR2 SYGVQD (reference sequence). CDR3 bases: TGCGCCACATCAGCGGGCCGCCAGGACCGGCAGTTCTTC. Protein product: CATSAGRQDRQFF.

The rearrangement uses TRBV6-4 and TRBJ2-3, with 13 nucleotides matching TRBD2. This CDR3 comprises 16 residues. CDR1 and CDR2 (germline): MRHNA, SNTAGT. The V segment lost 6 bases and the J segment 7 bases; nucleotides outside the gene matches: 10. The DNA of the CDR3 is TGTGCCAGCAGCCAGACTAGCGGGAGGAGTAAGAATACGCAGTATTTT. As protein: CASSQTSGRSKNTQYF.

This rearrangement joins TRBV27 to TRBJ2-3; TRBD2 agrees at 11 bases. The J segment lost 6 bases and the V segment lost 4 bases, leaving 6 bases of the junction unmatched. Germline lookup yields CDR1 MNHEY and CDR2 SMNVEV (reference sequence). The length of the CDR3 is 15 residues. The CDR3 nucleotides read TGTGCCAGCAGTTCTCTAGCGGGGGGTTGGGATACGCAGTATTTT. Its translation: CASSSLAGGWDTQYF.

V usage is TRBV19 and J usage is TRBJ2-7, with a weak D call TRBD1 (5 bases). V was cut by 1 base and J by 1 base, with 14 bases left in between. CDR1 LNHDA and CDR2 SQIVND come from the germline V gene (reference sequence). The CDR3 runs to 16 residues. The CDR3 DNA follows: TGTGCCAGTAGTATAGGGGGAAGGGGCCTTTCCTACGAGCAGTACTTC. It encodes CASSIGGRGLSYEQYF. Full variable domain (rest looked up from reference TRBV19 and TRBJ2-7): DGGITQSPKYLFRKEGQNVTLSCEQNLNHDAMYWYRQDPGQGLRLIYYSQIVNDFQKGDIAEGYSVSREKKESFPLTVTSAQKNPTAFYLCASSIGGRGLSYEQYFGPGTRLTVT.

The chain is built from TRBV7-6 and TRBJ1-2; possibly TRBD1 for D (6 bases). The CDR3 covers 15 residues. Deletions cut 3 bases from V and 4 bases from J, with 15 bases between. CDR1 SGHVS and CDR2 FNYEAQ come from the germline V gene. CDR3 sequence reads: CASSLGRQASYGYTF. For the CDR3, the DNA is TGTGCCAGCAGCTTGGGAAGACAGGCCTCCTATGGCTACACCTTC.

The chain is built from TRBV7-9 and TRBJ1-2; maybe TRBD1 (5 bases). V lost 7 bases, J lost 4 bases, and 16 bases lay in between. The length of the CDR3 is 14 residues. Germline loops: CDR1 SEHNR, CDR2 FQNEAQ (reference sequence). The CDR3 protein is CASKSPGESYGYTF. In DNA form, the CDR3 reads TGTGCCAGCAAGTCCCCGGGGGAGAGCTATGGCTACACCTTC. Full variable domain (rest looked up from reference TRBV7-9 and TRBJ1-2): DTGVSQNPRHKITKRGQNVTFRCDPISEHNRLYWYRQTLGQGPEFLTYFQNEAQLEKSRLLSDRFSAERPKGSFSTLEIQRTEQGDSAMYLCASKSPGESYGYTFGSGTRLTVV.

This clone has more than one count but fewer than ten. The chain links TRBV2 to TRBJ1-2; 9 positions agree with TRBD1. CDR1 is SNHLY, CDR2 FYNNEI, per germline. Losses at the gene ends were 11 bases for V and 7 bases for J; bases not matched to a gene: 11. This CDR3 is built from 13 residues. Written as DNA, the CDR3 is TGTGCCGGCCAAACCGGGACAGGGTCTGGCTACACCTTC. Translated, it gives CAGQTGTGSGYTF.

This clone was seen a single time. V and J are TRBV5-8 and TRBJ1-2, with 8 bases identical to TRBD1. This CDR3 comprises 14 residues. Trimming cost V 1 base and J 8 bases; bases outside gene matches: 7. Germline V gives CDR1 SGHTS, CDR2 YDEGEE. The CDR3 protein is CASSLRQGKGGYTF. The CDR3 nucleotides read TGTGCCAGCAGCTTGAGACAGGGGAAGGGGGGCTACACCTTC.

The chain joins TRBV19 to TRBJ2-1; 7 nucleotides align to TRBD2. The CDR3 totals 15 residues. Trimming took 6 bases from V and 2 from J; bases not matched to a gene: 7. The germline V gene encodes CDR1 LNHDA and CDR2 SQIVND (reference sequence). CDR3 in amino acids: CASRWDYLPYNEQFF. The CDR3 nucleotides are TGTGCCAGTAGATGGGACTATCTCCCCTACAATGAGCAGTTCTTC.

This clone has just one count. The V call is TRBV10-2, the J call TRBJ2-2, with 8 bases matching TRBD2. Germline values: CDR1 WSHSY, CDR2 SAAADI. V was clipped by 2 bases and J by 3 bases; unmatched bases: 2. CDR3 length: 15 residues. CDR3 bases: TGCGCCAGCAGTGAGACTAGCGGTTACACCGGGGAGCTGTTTTTT. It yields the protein CASSETSGYTGELFF.

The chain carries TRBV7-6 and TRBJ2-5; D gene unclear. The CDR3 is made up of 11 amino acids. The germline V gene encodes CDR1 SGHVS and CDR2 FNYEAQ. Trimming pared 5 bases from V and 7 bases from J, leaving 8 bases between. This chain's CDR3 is CASSLRSTQYF. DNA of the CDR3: TGTGCCAGCAGCCTACGGTCGACCCAGTACTTC.

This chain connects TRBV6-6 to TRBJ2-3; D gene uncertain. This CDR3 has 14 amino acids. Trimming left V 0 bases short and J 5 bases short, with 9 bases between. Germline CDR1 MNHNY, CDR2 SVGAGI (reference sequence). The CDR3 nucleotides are TGTGCCAGCAGTTACTCGACCACGGGAGATACGCAGTATTTT. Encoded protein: CASSYSTTGDTQYF.

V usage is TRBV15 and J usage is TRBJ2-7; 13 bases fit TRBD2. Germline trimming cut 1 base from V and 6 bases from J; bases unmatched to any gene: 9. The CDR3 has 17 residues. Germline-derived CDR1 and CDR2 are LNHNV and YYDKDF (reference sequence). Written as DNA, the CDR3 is TGTGCCACCAGCAGAGGACCGCACGGGACTAGCGGGACCGAGCAGTACTTC. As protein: CATSRGPHGTSGTEQYF. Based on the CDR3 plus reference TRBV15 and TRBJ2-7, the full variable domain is DAMVIQNPRYQVTQFGKPVTLSCSQTLNHNVMYWYQQKSSQAPKLLFHYYDKDFNNEADTPDNFQSRRPNTSFCFLDIRSPGLGDTAMYLCATSRGPHGTSGTEQYFGPGTRLTVT.

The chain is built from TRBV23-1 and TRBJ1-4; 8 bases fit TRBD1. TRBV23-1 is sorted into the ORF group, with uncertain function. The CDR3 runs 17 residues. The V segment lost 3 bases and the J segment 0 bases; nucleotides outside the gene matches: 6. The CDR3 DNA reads TGCGCCAGCAGTCACCATGACAGGGGTGCAACTAATGAAAAACTGTTTTTT. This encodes CASSHHDRGATNEKLFF.

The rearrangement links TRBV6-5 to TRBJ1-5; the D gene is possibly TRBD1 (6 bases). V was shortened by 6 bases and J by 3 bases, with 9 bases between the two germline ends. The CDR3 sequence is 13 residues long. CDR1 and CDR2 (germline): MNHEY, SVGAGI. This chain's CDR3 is CASRRTVNQPQHF. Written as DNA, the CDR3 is TGTGCCAGCAGAAGGACAGTCAATCAGCCCCAGCATTTT.

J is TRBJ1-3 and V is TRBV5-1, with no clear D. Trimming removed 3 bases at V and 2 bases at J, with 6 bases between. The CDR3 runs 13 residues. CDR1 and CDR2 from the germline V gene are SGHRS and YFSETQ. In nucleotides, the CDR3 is TGCGCCAGCAGCTATTCGGCTGGAAACACCATATATTTT. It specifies CASSYSAGNTIYF.

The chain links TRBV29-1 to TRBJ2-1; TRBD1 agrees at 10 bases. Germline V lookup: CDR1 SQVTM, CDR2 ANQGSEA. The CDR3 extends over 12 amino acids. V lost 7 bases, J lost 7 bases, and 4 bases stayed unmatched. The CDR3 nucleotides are TGCAGCGACCGACAGGGGGCTAATGAGCAGTTCTTC. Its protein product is CSDRQGANEQFF.

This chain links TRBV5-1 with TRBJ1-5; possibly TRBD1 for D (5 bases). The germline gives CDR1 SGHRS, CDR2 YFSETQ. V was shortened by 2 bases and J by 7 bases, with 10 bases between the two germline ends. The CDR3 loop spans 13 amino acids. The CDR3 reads CASSFQGGQPQHF. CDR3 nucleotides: TGCGCCAGCAGCTTCCAGGGAGGACAGCCCCAGCATTTT.

This CDR3 is CASSWDTPYNEQFF. For the CDR3, the DNA is TGCGCCAGCAGCTGGGACACCCCCTACAATGAGCAGTTCTTC. The V call is TRBV5-1, the J call TRBJ2-1, with TRBD1 as a possible D gene (6 bases). V shed 3 bases and J shed 2 bases, with 9 bases lying between them. Germline loops: CDR1 SGHRS, CDR2 YFSETQ. This CDR3 is built from 14 residues.

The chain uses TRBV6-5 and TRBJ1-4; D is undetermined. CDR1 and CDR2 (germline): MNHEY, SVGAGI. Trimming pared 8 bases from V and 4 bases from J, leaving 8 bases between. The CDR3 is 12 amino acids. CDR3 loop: CASSRYNEKLFF. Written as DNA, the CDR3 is TGTGCCAGCTCCAGGTATAATGAAAAACTGTTTTTT.

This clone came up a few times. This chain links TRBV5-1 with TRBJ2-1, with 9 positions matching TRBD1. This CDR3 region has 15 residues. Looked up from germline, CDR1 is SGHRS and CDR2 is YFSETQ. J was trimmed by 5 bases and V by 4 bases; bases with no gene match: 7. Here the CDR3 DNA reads TGCGCCAGCAGCACGGACAGGGGAACCAACAATGAGCAGTTCTTC. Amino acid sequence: CASSTDRGTNNEQFF.

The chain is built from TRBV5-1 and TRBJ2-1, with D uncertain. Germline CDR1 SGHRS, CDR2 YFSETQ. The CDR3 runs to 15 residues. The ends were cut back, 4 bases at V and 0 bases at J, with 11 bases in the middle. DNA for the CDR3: TGCGCCAGCAGCCGAACTCGGAGCTCCTACAATGAGCAGTTCTTC. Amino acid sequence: CASSRTRSSYNEQFF.

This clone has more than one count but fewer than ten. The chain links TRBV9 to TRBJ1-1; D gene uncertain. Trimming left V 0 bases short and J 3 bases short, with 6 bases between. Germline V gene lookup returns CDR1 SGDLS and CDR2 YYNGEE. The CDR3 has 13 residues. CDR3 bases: TGTGCCAGCAGCGTAGGCGGTTACACTGAAGCTTTCTTT. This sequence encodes CASSVGGYTEAFF.

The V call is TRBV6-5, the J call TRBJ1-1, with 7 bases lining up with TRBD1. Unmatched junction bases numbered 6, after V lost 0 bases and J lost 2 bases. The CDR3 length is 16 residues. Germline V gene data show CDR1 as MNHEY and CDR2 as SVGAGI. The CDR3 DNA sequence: TGTGCCAGCAGTTACTCGAAGACAGGGCATAACACTGAAGCTTTCTTT. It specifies CASSYSKTGHNTEAFF.

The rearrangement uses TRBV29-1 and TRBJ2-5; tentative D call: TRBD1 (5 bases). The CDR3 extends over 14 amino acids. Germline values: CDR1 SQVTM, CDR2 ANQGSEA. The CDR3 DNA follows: TGCATTTCTAGGGGCAGTCGAAATTGGGAGACCCAGTACTTC. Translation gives CISRGSRNWETQYF.

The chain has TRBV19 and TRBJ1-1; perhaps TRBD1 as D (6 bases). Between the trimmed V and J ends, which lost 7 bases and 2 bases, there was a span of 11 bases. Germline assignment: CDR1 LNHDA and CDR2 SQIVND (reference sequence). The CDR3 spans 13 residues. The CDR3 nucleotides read TGTGCCAGTAAAGGACAGCCTAACACTGAAGCTTTCTTT. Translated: CASKGQPNTEAFF.

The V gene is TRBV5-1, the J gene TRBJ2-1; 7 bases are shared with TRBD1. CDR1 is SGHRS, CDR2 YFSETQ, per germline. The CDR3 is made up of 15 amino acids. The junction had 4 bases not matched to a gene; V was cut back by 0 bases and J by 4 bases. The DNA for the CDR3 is TGCGCCAGCAGCTTGGATCGGACAGGTTACAATGAGCAGTTCTTC. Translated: CASSLDRTGYNEQFF.

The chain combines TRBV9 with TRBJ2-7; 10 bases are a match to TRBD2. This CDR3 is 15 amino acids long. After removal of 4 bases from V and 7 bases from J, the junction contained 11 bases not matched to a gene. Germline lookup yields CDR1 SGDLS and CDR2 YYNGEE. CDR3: CASSSGLAASSEQYF. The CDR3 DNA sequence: TGTGCCAGCAGCTCAGGACTAGCGGCAAGCTCGGAGCAGTACTTC. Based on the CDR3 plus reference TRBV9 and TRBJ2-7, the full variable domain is DSGVTQTPKHLITATGQRVTLRCSPRSGDLSVYWYQQSLDQGLQFLIQYYNGEERAKGNILERFSAQQFPDLHSELNLSSLELGDSALYFCASSSGLAASSEQYFGPGTRLTVT.